Below, 22 T cell receptor beta chains from the same sample are listed, as sequenced in a study of human T cells and chemical hapten exposure. Documented time point: patch test 1, 2 weeks after DPC sensitization. Treatment meaning: therapeutic diphenylcyclopropenone sensitization with weekly scalp DPC. TCRdb itself ran the RACE reads through MiXCR, one entry per CDR3 protein. Among roughly 120,000 distinct CDR3 sequences listed, about an eighth were seen once. The specimen was whole blood, collected in connection with sensitization to the hapten diphenylcyclopropenone (DPC). The receptors come from a man in his late teens or twenties with alopecia areata. Some clones in this sample may be carry-over from other donors' samples.

This chain joins TRBV6-5 and TRBJ1-2; D ambiguous. Trimming shortened V by 5 bases and J by 1 base, and 11 bases separated the two germline ends. Germline V gives CDR1 MNHEY, CDR2 SVGAGI. This CDR3 is built from 14 residues. The CDR3 DNA follows: TGTGCCAGCAGTCCATTACGGGTTAACTATGGCTACACCTTC. Translated, it gives CASSPLRVNYGYTF.

This clonotype was detected a few times. The chain carries TRBV6-1 and TRBJ1-5; TRBD1 might be the D (6 bases). Germline values: CDR1 MNHNS, CDR2 SASEGT. The V gene lost 2 bases and the J gene lost 0 bases, with 17 bases spanning the gap. The CDR3 has 18 amino acids. CDR3 region: CASSELGRTALSNQPQHF. CDR3 nucleotides: TGTGCCAGCAGTGAATTGGGGAGGACAGCCCTTAGCAATCAGCCCCAGCATTTT.

The V and J genes are TRBV5-1 and TRBJ2-1; no reliable D call. Trimming pared 1 base from V and 1 base from J, leaving 6 bases between. Germline loops: CDR1 SGHRS, CDR2 YFSETQ. The CDR3 sequence is 14 residues long. CDR3 region: CASSLLLSYNEQFF. CDR3 nucleotide sequence: TGCGCCAGCAGCTTGCTCCTTTCCTACAATGAGCAGTTCTTC.

This clonotype was counted ten times or more. V and J are TRBV7-3 and TRBJ2-5; possible D gene TRBD2, 5 bases. The V end was cut by 2 bases, the J end by 3 bases, with 7 bases between. The CDR3 is 13 residues long. The germline V gene has CDR1 SGHTA and CDR2 FQGTGA. The CDR3 nucleotides read TGTGCCAGCAGCTTACGGCGGGAAGAGACCCAGTACTTC. Its protein product is CASSLRREETQYF. Variable domain in full (rest from reference TRBV7-3 and TRBJ2-5): GAGVSQTPSNKVTEKGKYVELRCDPISGHTALYWYRQSLGQGPEFLIYFQGTGAADDSGLPNDRFFAVRPEGSVSTLKIQRTERGDSAVYLCASSLRREETQYFGPGTRLLVL.

This clonotype was seen at least ten times. V gene TRBV5-6 combines with J gene TRBJ2-1; D is possibly TRBD1 or TRBD2 (6 bases each). The CDR3 is 14 amino acids. Germline CDR1 reads SGHDT; CDR2 reads YYEEEE. Trimming removed 4 bases from V and 3 bases from J, with 11 bases in between. The CDR3 is CASSRGRLYNEQFF. In DNA form, the CDR3 reads TGTGCCAGCAGCCGGGGGCGACTCTACAATGAGCAGTTCTTC. Complete variable domain (other parts from reference TRBV5-6 and TRBJ2-1): DAGVTQSPTHLIKTRGQQVTLRCSPKSGHDTVSWYQQALGQGPQFIFQYYEEEERQRGNFPDRFSGHQFPNYSSELNVNALLLGDSALYLCASSRGRLYNEQFFGPGTRLTVL.

Only a few counts were recorded for this clonotype. The chain couples TRBV27 to TRBJ2-3, with 9 bases that match TRBD2. The trim removed 6 bases at V and 4 bases at J, leaving 2 bases unmatched. This CDR3 has 13 amino acids. The germline gives CDR1 MNHEY, CDR2 SMNVEV (reference sequence). The CDR3: CASSLAGSDTQYF. CDR3 sequence (DNA): TGTGCCAGCAGCCTAGCGGGGTCAGATACGCAGTATTTT.

A remark on this clonotype: Compared with germline, one end of the junction differs, possibly owing to a read error. CDR3: CASSEGGPQSQHF. DNA for the CDR3: TGTGCCAGCAGTGAAGGGGGCCCTCAGTCCCAGCATTTT. This chain links TRBV6-4 with TRBJ1-5, with 7 bases lining up with TRBD1. The CDR3 extends over 13 amino acids. CDR1 and CDR2 (germline): MRHNA, SNTAGT.

This clonotype was picked up a small number of times. The gene calls are TRBV5-4 and TRBJ2-1; D perhaps matches TRBD2 (6 bases). Trimming removed 4 bases at V and 0 bases at J, with 11 bases between. CDR1 and CDR2 from the germline V gene are SGHNT and YYREEE (reference sequence). The CDR3 contains 15 residues. CDR3: CASSLLAFSYNEQFF. The CDR3 DNA sequence: TGTGCCAGCAGCCTACTAGCCTTCTCCTACAATGAGCAGTTCTTC.

This clonotype was detected a few times. The rearrangement joins TRBV28 to TRBJ1-5; TRBD1 matches 7 bases. Trimming at V came to 6 bases and at J to 0 bases, leaving 5 bases not matched to a gene. The CDR3 extends over 15 amino acids. CDR1 is MDHEN, CDR2 SYDVKM, per germline. CDR3 sequence: CASRPTGYSNQPQHF. CDR3 nucleotide sequence: TGTGCCAGCAGGCCGACAGGGTATAGCAATCAGCCCCAGCATTTT.

This clonotype was seen a few times. The rearrangement joins TRBV6-2 or TRBV6-3 to TRBJ1-5; TRBD1 might be the D (6 bases). The length of the CDR3 is 13 residues. Trimming stripped 7 bases from V and 6 bases from J, with 13 bases between. The germline CDR1 and CDR2 sequences are MNHEY and SVGEGT. In DNA form, the CDR3 reads TGTGCCAGCATCAGGGGTTTGGGTCAGCCCCAGCATTTT. It codes for CASIRGLGQPQHF.

The rearrangement uses TRBV28 and TRBJ2-1; D ambiguous. V lost 7 bases and J 8 bases, leaving 18 bases between the germline ends. This CDR3 is built from 14 residues. Germline loops: CDR1 MDHEN, CDR2 SYDVKM. In DNA, the CDR3 is TGTGCCAGCACCAACTCTGCCGCGATTGATGAGCAGTTCTTC. It translates to CASTNSAAIDEQFF.

This clonotype was seen only a few times. This rearrangement joins TRBV20-1 to TRBJ1-5; 8 positions agree with TRBD1. Germline assignment: CDR1 DFQATT and CDR2 SNEGSKA (reference sequence). The junction had 0 bases not matched to a gene; V was cut back by 1 base and J by 4 bases. CDR3 size: 13 residues. The CDR3 DNA reads as TGCAGTGCTAGAGGACAGGGGAATCAGCCCCAGCATTTT. It translates to CSARGQGNQPQHF.

V and J are TRBV19 and TRBJ2-5; D call uncertain. CDR3 length: 14 amino acids. V lost 1 base and J lost 1, with 7 bases in between. CDR1 is LNHDA and CDR2 is SQIVND in the germline V gene (reference sequence). The DNA for the CDR3 is TGTGCCAGTAGTATAGGGACCCGCCAAGAGACCCAGTACTTC. Its translation: CASSIGTRQETQYF.

This clonotype was counted many times. The chain is built from TRBV29-1 and TRBJ2-7, with 7 bases matching TRBD1. Germline CDR1 and CDR2: SQVTM and ANQGSEA. After removal of 5 bases from V and 3 bases from J, the junction contained 7 bases not matched to a gene. This CDR3 is built from 13 residues. CDR3 amino acids: CSVSQGENYEQYF. The CDR3 DNA is TGCAGCGTTTCTCAGGGGGAAAACTACGAGCAGTACTTC.

The rearrangement joins TRBV12-3 or TRBV12-4 to TRBJ1-3; no definite D call. The CDR3 contains 15 residues. Between the trimmed V and J ends, which lost 6 bases and 0 bases, there was a span of 12 bases. CDR3 sequence: CASRSSVDSGNTIYF. The CDR3 DNA reads TGTGCCAGCAGATCATCTGTAGACTCTGGAAACACCATATATTTT.

This sequence joins TRBV7-2 and TRBJ2-5; 9 nucleotides match TRBD1. With V trimmed by 6 bases and J by 6 bases, 8 bases remained unmatched. Germline-derived CDR1 and CDR2 are SGHTA and FQGNSA. This CDR3 is built from 14 residues. In DNA, the CDR3 is TGTGCCAGCAGGCAACAGGGGGCGTCGCAGACCCAGTACTTC. Its translation is CASRQQGASQTQYF. Using reference TRBV7-2 and TRBJ2-5 for the parts outside the CDR3, the full variable domain is GAGVSQSPSNKVTEKGKDVELRCDPISGHTALYWYRQSLGQGLEFLIYFQGNSAPDKSGLPSDRFSAERTGGSVSTLTIQRTQQEDSAVYLCASRQQGASQTQYFGPGTRLLVL.

The CDR3 nucleotides are TGTGCCAGCAGCTTGAGGGATGCTAATGAAAAACTGTTTTTT. This encodes CASSLRDANEKLFF. This chain links TRBV13 with TRBJ1-4; D gene uncertain. V was clipped by 3 bases and J by 3 bases, with 8 bases between them. This CDR3 has 14 residues. CDR1 PRHDT and CDR2 FYEKMQ come from the germline V gene (reference sequence). Drawing the rest from reference TRBV13 and TRBJ1-4, the complete variable domain is AAGVIQSPRHLIKEKRETATLKCYPIPRHDTVYWYQQGPGQDPQFLISFYEKMQSDKGSIPDRFSAQQFSDYHSELNMSSLELGDSALYFCASSLRDANEKLFFGSGTQLSVL.

This clonotype was detected ten times or more. The DNA of the CDR3 is TGTGCCAGCAGCTACAGGGGGCGCGGAGATATGGATACGCAGTATTTT. Translated: CASSYRGRGDMDTQYF. The genes are TRBV7-8 and TRBJ2-3; 9 bases match TRBD1. Germline V gives CDR1 SGHVS, CDR2 FQNEAQ. The V and J ends lost 4 bases and 6 bases, in that order; junction bases with no gene match: 11. The CDR3 spans 16 residues.

This clonotype was counted ten times or more. The V call is TRBV18, the J call TRBJ1-5, with TRBD1 matching 8 bases. Germline V gives CDR1 KGHSH, CDR2 LQKENI. This CDR3 has 13 residues. With 6 bases clipped from V and 5 bases from J, the junction kept 3 bases outside the gene matches. The CDR3 region is CASSGTGDQPQHF. CDR3 nucleotide sequence: TGTGCCAGCTCGGGGACAGGCGATCAGCCCCAGCATTTT.

This clonotype has ten or more counts. The rearrangement joins TRBV5-1 to TRBJ1-1, with 10 nucleotides matching TRBD1. After removal of 4 bases from V and 6 bases from J, the junction contained 3 bases not matched to a gene. The germline V gene has CDR1 SGHRS and CDR2 YFSETQ. This CDR3 is built from 13 residues. The CDR3 coding sequence is TGCGCCAGCAGCGGGGACAGGGGCGCTGAAGCTTTCTTT. Translating gives CASSGDRGAEAFF.

This clonotype was picked up a small number of times. The chain employs TRBV5-4 and TRBJ1-2; tentatively, D is TRBD1 (5 bases). CDR3 length: 15 amino acids. Per germline, CDR1 SGHNT and CDR2 YYREEE (reference sequence). Trimming removed 0 bases from V and 4 bases from J, with 13 bases in between. The CDR3 bases are TGTGCCAGCAGCTTGGACGCAGGGACCTTCTATGGCTACACCTTC. It is translated as CASSLDAGTFYGYTF.

This clonotype was detected only a few times. CDR3 region: CASSFPGVTDTQYF. The DNA for the CDR3 is TGTGCCAGCAGTTTCCCGGGGGTCACAGATACGCAGTATTTT. The chain couples TRBV12-3 or TRBV12-4 to TRBJ2-3, with a possible D match to TRBD2 (6 bases). The V gene lost 3 bases and the J gene lost 2 bases, with 9 bases spanning the gap. The CDR3 has 14 residues.